Presented here are 16 T cell receptor beta chains from one specimen sequenced in a study of shared clonotypes between healthy human individuals. Only in-frame clones appear in the TCRdb table, and some are missing; sequencing was by immunoSEQ multiplex PCR. This table holds about 2.3 million clones, about 90% found once. The sample taken for sequencing was naive CD4+ T cells from PBMCs. Subset indicated: CD45RA+ positively selected. The source is a man between 18 and 29 years old in good health. Some clones in this sample may be carry-over from other donors' samples.

The J gene is TRBJ2-7, the V gene TRBV2; 7 bases agree with TRBD1. The V and J ends lost 6 bases and 3 bases, in that order; junction bases with no gene match: 11. This CDR3 comprises 15 residues. CDR1 is SNHLY, CDR2 FYNNEI, per germline. This chain's CDR3 is CASSATGTVNYEQYF. For the CDR3, the DNA is TGTGCCAGCAGCGCCACCGGGACAGTTAACTACGAGCAGTACTTC.

The chain employs TRBV4-2 and TRBJ2-2; D uncertain. The CDR3 runs 13 residues. CDR1 and CDR2 (germline): LGHNA, YNFKEQ. V shed 0 bases and J shed 8 bases, with 7 bases lying between them. The CDR3 loop is CASSQDRRGELFF. The CDR3 DNA sequence: TGTGCCAGCAGCCAAGATCGTCGGGGGGAGCTGTTTTTT.

This sequence joins TRBV10-3 and TRBJ1-2, with 8 bases identical to TRBD1. V shed 5 bases, J shed 4 bases, and the junction held 3 bases outside the gene matches. The germline V gene encodes CDR1 ENHRY and CDR2 SYGVKD. The CDR3 runs to 13 residues. The chain's CDR3 is CAISSGTGYGYTF. CDR3 coding DNA: TGTGCCATCAGTTCCGGGACAGGCTATGGCTACACCTTC.

In regard to this clone: At the DNA level, this CDR3 is encoded by other sequences in the same sample as well. J is TRBJ2-6 and V is TRBV7-3; D call uncertain. The CDR3 length is 15 residues. Deletions cut 2 bases from V and 1 base from J, with 6 bases between. Germline-derived CDR1 and CDR2 are SGHTA and FQGTGA. The CDR3 region is CASSLGLSGANVLTF. As DNA, the CDR3 is TGTGCCAGCAGCTTAGGTTTGTCTGGGGCCAACGTCCTGACTTTC.

The chain uses TRBV29-1 and TRBJ1-1; 7 nucleotides line up with TRBD1. The V gene end was trimmed by 4 bases and the J gene end by 5 bases; junction bases not matched to a gene: 13. This CDR3 has 15 amino acids. CDR1 is SQVTM and CDR2 is ANQGSEA in the germline V gene. The CDR3 region is CSVVRSGGGFTEAFF. CDR3 DNA: TGCAGCGTTGTGCGGTCAGGGGGAGGGTTTACTGAAGCTTTCTTT. Supplemented by reference TRBV29-1 and TRBJ1-1, the full variable domain reads SAVISQKPSRDICQRGTSLTIQCQVDSQVTMMFWYRQQPGQSLTLIATANQGSEATYESGFVIDKFPISRPNLTFSTLTVSNMSPEDSSIYLCSVVRSGGGFTEAFFGQGTRLTVV.

This chain connects TRBV28 to TRBJ1-4; 8 positions match TRBD1. Germline CDR1 reads MDHEN; CDR2 reads SYDVKM. CDR3 length: 15 residues. V was pared by 7 bases and J by 0 bases, with 4 bases of the junction left unmatched. CDR3 DNA: TGTGCCAGCACCTTGACAGGGGCAACTAATGAAAAACTGTTTTTT. Its translation: CASTLTGATNEKLFF.

V gene TRBV30 combines with J gene TRBJ2-7, with D possibly matching TRBD2 (6 bases). The CDR3 has 11 residues. CDR1 is GTSNPN, CDR2 SVGIG, per germline (reference sequence). Trimming removed 2 bases at V and 5 bases at J, with 7 bases between. The CDR3 reads CAWSLANEQYF. CDR3 nucleotide sequence: TGTGCCTGGAGTCTAGCGAACGAGCAGTACTTC.

The chain carries TRBV18 and TRBJ1-6, with D unresolved. The CDR3 loop spans 13 amino acids. Germline CDR1 reads KGHSH; CDR2 reads LQKENI. V was pared by 8 bases and J by 10 bases, with 15 bases between. The DNA for the CDR3 is TGTGCCAGCCACCCAACAGTTTACTCACCCCTCCACTTT. This gives the protein CASHPTVYSPLHF.

The chain links TRBV7-9 to TRBJ2-1, with D uncertain. The CDR3 sequence is 15 residues long. Germline CDR1 reads SEHNR; CDR2 reads FQNEAQ (reference sequence). Trimming removed 7 bases from V and 0 bases from J, with 13 bases in between. The CDR3 spells CASNDWATSYNEQFF. The CDR3 DNA sequence: TGTGCCAGCAACGACTGGGCCACCTCCTACAATGAGCAGTTCTTC.

V usage is TRBV28 and J usage is TRBJ1-3; no clear D gene. Looked up from germline, CDR1 is MDHEN and CDR2 is SYDVKM. The V end lost 5 bases, the J end lost 0 bases, and 8 bases lay between the germline ends. The CDR3 is made up of 14 amino acids. The CDR3 DNA sequence: TGTGCCAGCAGTACCCCGGCCTCTGGAAACACCATATATTTT. It codes for CASSTPASGNTIYF.

The chain links TRBV27 to TRBJ1-5; 7 positions agree with TRBD1. Germline CDR1 and CDR2: MNHEY and SMNVEV (reference sequence). Germline trimming cut 6 bases from V and 4 bases from J; bases unmatched to any gene: 6. There are 14 residues in the CDR3. The CDR3 DNA is TGTGCCAGCAGATCAGGGGGAAGGAATCAGCCCCAGCATTTT. Translation: CASRSGGRNQPQHF.

CDR3 in DNA: TGTGCCAGCAGCTTGGGTGGTCGGGGGAGGGCGGGCAATGAGCAGTTCTTC. It encodes CASSLGGRGRAGNEQFF. The chain uses TRBV5-4 and TRBJ2-1; the match to TRBD2 covers 7 bases. V trimming: 0 bases; J trimming: 6 bases; junction bases outside the gene matches: 12. Germline CDR1 reads SGHNT; CDR2 reads YYREEE (reference sequence). The length of the CDR3 is 17 residues.

The chain links TRBV11-1 to TRBJ2-7; 12 nucleotides align to TRBD1. V lost 3 bases and J lost 4; bases outside the gene matches: 4. This CDR3 comprises 15 residues. Germline lookup yields CDR1 SGHAT and CDR2 FQDESV (reference sequence). CDR3 in DNA: TGTGCCAGCAGCTTTGGGACAGGGGGCAAATACGAGCAGTACTTC. Its translation: CASSFGTGGKYEQYF.

The gene calls are TRBV30 and TRBJ1-2, with TRBD1 matching 9 bases. Germline CDR1 reads GTSNPN; CDR2 reads SVGIG (reference sequence). The CDR3 extends over 13 amino acids. V trimming: 0 bases; J trimming: 8 bases; junction bases outside the gene matches: 4. Here the CDR3 reads CAWSVQGAPGYTF. The CDR3 coding sequence is TGTGCCTGGAGTGTACAGGGGGCGCCGGGCTACACCTTC.

A remark on this clone: One end of the junction does not line up with germline, which may come from a read error. This rearrangement joins TRBV30 to TRBJ1-2; a possible D gene is TRBD1 (6 bases). CDR3 length equals 11 residues. Germline assignment: CDR1 GTSNPN and CDR2 SVGIG (reference sequence). This CDR3 reads CAWSRTGQSRF. The CDR3, as DNA: TGTGCCTGGAGTCGTACTGGACAGAGCCGTTTC.

The rearrangement uses TRBV7-9 and TRBJ2-7, with 14 bases that match TRBD2. V lost 3 bases to trimming and J lost 6 bases; unmatched junction nucleotides: 4. The germline gives CDR1 SEHNR, CDR2 FQNEAQ (reference sequence). This CDR3 has 15 amino acids. The CDR3 DNA sequence: TGTGCCAGCAGCTTGGGACTAGCGGGAGTCTCCGAGCAGTACTTC. This codes for CASSLGLAGVSEQYF.